Given below is one TCR beta chain in context. Its target is not known. In the original analysis: Sequence data from immunoSEQ were junction-only and lacked quality scores; consequently, filtering differed. Sequencing used immunoSEQ multiplex PCR; TCRdb keeps in-frame clones, though not all of them. That table supplies the V and J calls and clone size; D and trimming were determined from the DNA. The sample consists of about 2 million clones, over 85% of them appearing once. The CDR3 runs to 16 residues. The germline CDR1 and CDR2 sequences are MGHRA and YSYEKL. Deletions cut 8 bases from V and 0 bases from J, with 20 bases between. The naive CD8 fraction comprised CD45RO-negative cells positively selected for CCR7 and excluded terminally differentiated effector memory CD45RA+ cells. The source of the sample is a study of shared clonotypes between healthy human individuals. Study details: CD4 naive cells filled three plates per donor, CD4 memory three, CD8 naive two and CD8 memory one.

The study, taken as a whole, reports: Roughly 5% of naive CD4 clonotypes were common to several donors.

The receptor was isolated from a man younger than 35 in good health. The chain recombines TRBV4-1 with TRBJ2-7; D may match TRBD1 or TRBD2 (5 bases each). Sequencing was carried out using naive CD8+ T cells sorted from blood. The CDR3 DNA is TGCGCCAGCGCGCCATCCGGGACGGCGAGCTCCTACGAGCAGTACTTC. This sequence encodes CASAPSGTASSYEQYF.